This entry lists 18 T cell receptor beta chains sequenced from one sample in a study of CD8 T cells in ankylosing spondylitis. Study results and limitations: A TCR beta motif of 7 or 8 highly homologous variants appeared characteristic of ankylosing spondylitis blood.

TCRdb passed the 5' RACE reads through MiXCR, listing each CDR3 protein once. The sample lists 500,000 to 650,000 distinct CDR3 sequences, 5.3% occurring once. These receptors are not linked to any known antigen. The sequencing input was blood, either unsorted or a sorted T cell fraction (not recorded which). The receptors derive from a male donor with ankylosing spondylitis.

This clonotype appeared many times. The rearrangement joins TRBV29-1 to TRBJ1-2; D remains ambiguous. The V end was cut by 3 bases, the J end by 4 bases, with 9 bases between. The germline V gene has CDR1 SQVTM and CDR2 ANQGSEA. The CDR3 sequence is 12 residues long. The CDR3 DNA reads TGCAGCGTTGATGCTGAGGGCTATGGCTACACCTTC. It is translated as CSVDAEGYGYTF.

This clonotype was detected only a few times. V and J are TRBV15 and TRBJ2-6; a weak D match, TRBD1 (5 bases). Deletions cut 4 bases from V and 4 bases from J, with 14 bases between. This CDR3 has 16 amino acids. Looked up from germline, CDR1 is LNHNV and CDR2 is YYDKDF (reference sequence). The CDR3 loop reads CATSNARVDGANVLTF. CDR3 nucleotides: TGTGCCACCAGCAACGCCAGGGTAGACGGGGCCAACGTCCTGACTTTC.

At least ten counts were recorded for this clonotype. V usage is TRBV5-1 and J usage is TRBJ2-7; 7 nucleotides line up with TRBD1. The CDR3 is 14 amino acids. V lost 4 bases and J lost 5; bases outside the gene matches: 9. Germline loops: CDR1 SGHRS, CDR2 YFSETQ. CDR3 in amino acids: CASSVGQLADEQYF. CDR3 DNA sequence: TGCGCCAGCAGCGTGGGACAGCTTGCGGACGAGCAGTACTTC. Looking up the rest from reference TRBV5-1 and TRBJ2-7 gives the full variable domain: KAGVTQTPRYLIKTRGQQVTLSCSPISGHRSVSWYQQTPGQGLQFLFEYFSETQRNKGNFPGRFSGRQFSNSRSEMNVSTLELGDSALYLCASSVGQLADEQYFGPGTRLTVT.

The V call is TRBV7-9, the J call TRBJ2-2, with D perhaps given as TRBD1 or TRBD2 (6 bases each). Germline V CDR1 and CDR2: SEHNR, FQNEAQ (reference sequence). Trimming stripped 5 bases from V and 6 bases from J, with 13 bases between. This CDR3 is built from 14 residues. The CDR3 is CASSQIRGPGELFF. DNA of the CDR3: TGTGCCAGCAGCCAGATACGGGGGCCCGGGGAGCTGTTTTTT.

This clonotype was counted many times. This chain uses TRBV6-5 with TRBJ2-7; 7 nucleotides agree with TRBD2. Germline CDR1 reads MNHEY; CDR2 reads SVGAGI. The J segment lost 6 bases and the V segment lost 10 bases, leaving 9 bases of the junction unmatched. This CDR3 comprises 12 residues. The CDR3 sequence is CATRGLRGEQYF. CDR3 bases: TGTGCCACCCGGGGACTACGAGGCGAGCAGTACTTC.

Many counts were recorded for this clonotype. This sequence joins TRBV29-1 and TRBJ1-1, with unresolved D. V gave up 4 bases and J gave up 0 bases, with 9 bases separating them. This CDR3 spans 13 amino acids. Germline CDR1 SQVTM, CDR2 ANQGSEA. CDR3 loop: CSVVQVMNTEAFF. CDR3 sequence (DNA): TGCAGCGTTGTCCAGGTCATGAACACTGAAGCTTTCTTT.

This clonotype has a count of ten or more. The chain joins TRBV4-1 to TRBJ2-7; D might be TRBD1 or TRBD2, each matching 5 bases. Trimming pared 1 base from V and 7 bases from J, leaving 20 bases between. The CDR3 is made up of 16 amino acids. Germline V gene lookup returns CDR1 MGHRA and CDR2 YSYEKL. CDR3 nucleotide sequence: TGCGCCAGCAGCCAAGTCGTGATAGCCCCGAGGGGTGAGCAGTACTTC. It yields the protein CASSQVVIAPRGEQYF.

This chain connects TRBV5-5 to TRBJ1-1, with D possibly being TRBD1 (5 bases). Trimming stripped 5 bases from V and 4 bases from J, with 18 bases between. CDR1 is SGHKS and CDR2 is YYEKEE in the germline V gene (reference sequence). The length of the CDR3 is 15 residues. The CDR3 nucleotides are TGTGCCAGCAGGACCCTCAAGGATGGGGCCACTGAAGCTTTCTTT. Translation: CASRTLKDGATEAFF. The full variable domain, completed using reference TRBV5-5 and TRBJ1-1, is DAGVTQSPTHLIKTRGQQVTLRCSPISGHKSVSWYQQVLGQGPQFIFQYYEKEERGRGNFPDRFSARQFPNYSSELNVNALLLGDSALYLCASRTLKDGATEAFFGQGTRLTVV.

In this sample, this clonotype turned up many times. The J gene is TRBJ2-1, the V gene TRBV9, with TRBD2 identical over 10 bases. CDR1 and CDR2 (germline): SGDLS, YYNGEE. The CDR3 consists of 15 residues. The V and J ends lost 4 bases and 8 bases, in that order; junction bases with no gene match: 9. The CDR3 DNA follows: TGTGCCAGCAGCCCCTGGGCTAGCGGGAGAGATGAGCAGTTCTTC. Translating gives CASSPWASGRDEQFF.

The chain couples TRBV29-1 to TRBJ2-7; the D is unclear. The CDR3 covers 12 residues. Germline CDR1 reads SQVTM; CDR2 reads ANQGSEA. V lost 0 bases, J lost 5 bases, and 8 bases lay in between. The CDR3 DNA reads as TGCAGCGTTGAAGATATCATGGACGAGCAGTACTTC. It encodes CSVEDIMDEQYF.

This clonotype was counted many times. This chain links TRBV20-1 with TRBJ2-1; 10 bases are a match to TRBD2. The ends lost 6 bases at V and 0 bases at J; junction bases unmatched: 5. This CDR3 region has 15 residues. The germline V gene encodes CDR1 DFQATT and CDR2 SNEGSKA (reference sequence). CDR3 sequence: CSANQRGGSYNEQFF. In DNA form, the CDR3 reads TGCAGTGCCAACCAGCGGGGGGGCTCCTACAATGAGCAGTTCTTC.

This clonotype was detected ten times or more. The chain links TRBV4-3 to TRBJ2-7; D may match TRBD1 or TRBD2 (5 bases each). The CDR3 is 14 amino acids. Looked up from germline, CDR1 is LGHNA and CDR2 is YSLEER. The V gene lost 0 bases and the J gene lost 3 bases, with 9 bases spanning the gap. The CDR3 here is CASSQDEGHYEQYF. Here the CDR3 DNA reads TGCGCCAGCAGCCAAGATGAGGGGCACTACGAGCAGTACTTC.

This clonotype was seen at least ten times. The chain combines TRBV29-1 with TRBJ2-7; TRBD1 might be the D (7 bases). Trimming cost V 5 bases and J 3 bases, with 17 bases left between them. Germline V gene sequence: CDR1 SQVTM, CDR2 ANQGSEA. This CDR3 spans 14 amino acids. Written as DNA, the CDR3 is TGCAGCGTTTTTTCGACAGGGAGGAGCTACGAGCAGTACTTC. This gives the protein CSVFSTGRSYEQYF.

The table lists this clonotype with many counts. The rearrangement joins TRBV5-1 to TRBJ2-7; 7 nucleotides match TRBD1. Trimming removed 2 bases from V and 2 bases from J; junction bases left unmatched: 7. Germline CDR1 reads SGHRS; CDR2 reads YFSETQ. The CDR3 is 15 amino acids. CDR3 DNA: TGCGCCAGCAGCTTACGGACAGGTCCAACCTACGAGCAGTACTTC. Its protein product is CASSLRTGPTYEQYF.

This chain joins TRBV2 and TRBJ1-1; D might be TRBD1 (5 bases). The V gene's germline CDR1 is SNHLY and CDR2 FYNNEI. The CDR3 is made up of 14 amino acids. Deletions cut 6 bases from V and 1 base from J, with 12 bases between. The CDR3 nucleotides are TGTGCCAGCAGACCTTGGGGACGGAACACTGAAGCTTTCTTT. This gives the protein CASRPWGRNTEAFF. Together with reference TRBV2 and TRBJ1-1, the CDR3 gives the full variable domain: EPEVTQTPSHQVTQMGQEVILRCVPISNHLYFYWYRQILGQKVEFLVSFYNNEISEKSEIFDDQFSVERPDGSNFTLKIRSTKLEDSAMYFCASRPWGRNTEAFFGQGTRLTVV.

Many counts were recorded for this clonotype. This rearrangement joins TRBV29-1 to TRBJ1-2, with unresolved D. The germline V gene has CDR1 SQVTM and CDR2 ANQGSEA. V was clipped by 6 bases and J by 3 bases, with 14 bases between them. There are 13 residues in the CDR3. The CDR3 sequence is CSVATEVYYGYTF. As DNA, the CDR3 is TGCAGCGTAGCTACTGAAGTATACTATGGCTACACCTTC.

The sample holds many counts of this clonotype. The chain combines TRBV20-1 with TRBJ1-5; no firm D call. Germline lookup yields CDR1 DFQATT and CDR2 SNEGSKA (reference sequence). Trimming removed 3 bases from V and 2 bases from J, with 14 bases in between. This CDR3 region has 15 residues. In nucleotides, the CDR3 is TGCAGTGCTAGGTGGGTGGGCGAAGGCAATCAGCCCCAGCATTTT. It translates to CSARWVGEGNQPQHF.

This clonotype was counted ten times or more. This rearrangement joins TRBV20-1 to TRBJ2-3; D is unclear. CDR3 length equals 14 residues. Trimming removed 3 bases at V and 0 bases at J, with 10 bases between. Germline V gene sequence: CDR1 DFQATT, CDR2 SNEGSKA (reference sequence). CDR3 nucleotides: TGCAGTGCTAGTAAACCCGCTAGCACAGATACGCAGTATTTT. It encodes CSASKPASTDTQYF.